This is a list of T cell receptor beta chains from one sample in a study of vaccination effects on CD4 cells after COVID-19. No antigen has been assigned to these receptors. Clones were read by immunoSEQ multiplex PCR, and TCRdb kept only the in-frame ones, dropping some. The repertoire holds tens of thousands of clones, with about 70% as singletons. Sequences were derived from CD4+ T cells from PBMCs cultured without peptide, sampled before COVID-19 vaccination. These receptors originate from a human donor who received a COVID-19 vaccine. The CDR3 runs from the conserved cysteine through the conserved F or W. A D gene is named only where the DNA matches it firmly.

v_call	j_call	d_call	cdr3_aa
TRBV5-6	TRBJ2-2	TRBD1	CASSLDRGHRTGELFF
TRBV5-1	TRBJ2-3	TRBD2	CASSLAGTSGSDTQYF
TRBV5-1	TRBJ2-5	NA	CASSRSPRETQYF
TRBV5-1	TRBJ2-1	NA	CASSLALDSYNEQFF
TRBV9	TRBJ1-6	NA	CASSVYTGTGTSPLHF
TRBV12-5	TRBJ1-6	NA	CASGLSPGSGSPLHF
TRBV5-1	TRBJ2-1	NA	CASSLQREQFF
TRBV3-1/TRBV3-2	TRBJ2-5	TRBD2	CASSQYSGGQETQYF
TRBV5-1	TRBJ2-1	TRBD1	CASSLVRGPEQFF
TRBV18	TRBJ2-6	NA	CASSPQPKRSGANVLTF
TRBV14	TRBJ2-7	NA	CASSQGTPNQYF
TRBV7-9	TRBJ1-6	NA	CASSLYPNQNSPLHF
TRBV18	TRBJ2-1	TRBD1	CASSPGNGQGLNEQFF
TRBV4-2	TRBJ1-3	NA	CASSQDGGLGNTIYF
TRBV30	TRBJ2-1	TRBD2	CAWRELAGGRNEQFF
TRBV5-1	TRBJ2-2	NA	CASSLAGLPTGELFF
TRBV6-5	TRBJ1-1	NA	CASRVDRLMNTEAFF
TRBV21-1	TRBJ2-7	NA	CASRHTSGRASEQYF
TRBV9	TRBJ2-5	TRBD2	CASSVAGGEKETQYF
TRBV6-4	TRBJ2-1	TRBD2	CASRDNSIESIAGEGRNNEQFF
TRBV7-9	TRBJ2-3	NA	CASSPRALTDTQYF
TRBV5-4	TRBJ2-1	TRBD2	CASSTPGLAVDEQFF
TRBV7-8	TRBJ1-1	NA	CASSLVRGRRGEAFF
TRBV30	TRBJ1-2	NA	CAWSGGGYTF
TRBV19	TRBJ2-7	NA	CASSIYKNYEQYF
TRBV19	TRBJ1-2	TRBD1	CASRDRGRYGYTF
TRBV6-6	TRBJ2-7	NA	CASSYSFNRVVGEQYF
TRBV5-1	TRBJ1-6	NA	CASSFFTGSILFSPLHF
TRBV27	TRBJ1-2	NA	CASSLRDGGYYGYTF
TRBV4-1	TRBJ2-2	NA	CASSQVLGGTGELFF
TRBV2	TRBJ2-1	TRBD1	CASTLTGSNEQFF
TRBV6-5	TRBJ1-5	NA	CASSYALAGQPQHF
TRBV21-1	TRBJ2-1	NA	CASSKGPTLSHPFALYNEQFF
TRBV4-1	TRBJ1-1	TRBD1	CASSPGDRTPMNTEAFF
TRBV5-6	TRBJ2-6	NA	CASSWVPSGANVLTF
TRBV18	TRBJ1-1	TRBD1	CASSPDRAGTEAFF
TRBV25-1	TRBJ1-4	NA	CASSGEQYATNEKLFF
TRBV11-2	TRBJ2-5	TRBD2	CASSPGLAGETQYF
TRBV3-1/TRBV3-2	TRBJ2-7	TRBD2	CASSQVASGRGNEQYF
TRBV5-1	TRBJ1-5	NA	CARWIAGAVDNQPQHF
TRBV5-6	TRBJ2-1	TRBD2	CASSLRTSGTYNEQFF
TRBV6-5	TRBJ2-7	NA	CASSRRAYEQYF
TRBV7-9	TRBJ2-2	NA	CASSLKTGDHRTGELFF
TRBV9	TRBJ1-1	NA	CASSPWPGQNYKTNTEAFF
TRBV11-2	TRBJ2-2	NA	CASSLAAGNTGELFF
TRBV12-5	TRBJ2-7	TRBD1	CASGLARQGLSYEQYF